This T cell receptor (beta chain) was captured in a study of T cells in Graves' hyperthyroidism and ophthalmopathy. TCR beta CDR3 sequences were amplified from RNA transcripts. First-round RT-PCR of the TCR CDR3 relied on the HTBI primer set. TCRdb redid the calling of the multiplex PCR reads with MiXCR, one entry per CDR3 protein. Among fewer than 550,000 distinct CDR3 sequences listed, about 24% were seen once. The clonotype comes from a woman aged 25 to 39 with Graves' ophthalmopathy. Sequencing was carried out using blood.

The CDR3 loop reads CASSQDRGLSGGGYEQYF. CDR3 coding DNA: TGCGCCAGCAGCCAAGATCGGGGGTTGTCAGGGGGAGGTTACGAGCAGTACTTC. J is TRBJ2-7 and V is TRBV4-1, with TRBD1 as a possible D gene (7 bases). The germline CDR1 and CDR2 sequences are MGHRA and YSYEKL. CDR3 length equals 18 residues. Deletions cut 0 bases from V and 4 bases from J, with 22 bases between.